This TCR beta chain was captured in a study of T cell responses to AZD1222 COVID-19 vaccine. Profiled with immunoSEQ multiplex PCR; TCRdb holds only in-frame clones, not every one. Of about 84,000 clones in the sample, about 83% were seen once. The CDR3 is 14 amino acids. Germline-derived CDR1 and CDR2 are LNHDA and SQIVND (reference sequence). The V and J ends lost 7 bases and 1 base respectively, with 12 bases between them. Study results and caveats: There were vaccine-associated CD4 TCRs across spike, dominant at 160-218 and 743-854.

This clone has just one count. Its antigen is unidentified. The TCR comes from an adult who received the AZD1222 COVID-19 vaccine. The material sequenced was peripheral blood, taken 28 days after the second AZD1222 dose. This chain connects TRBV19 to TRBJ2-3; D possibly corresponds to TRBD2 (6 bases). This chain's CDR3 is CASMGGEGTDTQYF. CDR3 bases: TGTGCCAGTATGGGCGGGGAAGGCACAGATACGCAGTATTTT. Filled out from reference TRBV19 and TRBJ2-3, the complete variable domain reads DGGITQSPKYLFRKEGQNVTLSCEQNLNHDAMYWYRQDPGQGLRLIYYSQIVNDFQKGDIAEGYSVSREKKESFPLTVTSAQKNPTAFYLCASMGGEGTDTQYFGPGTRLTVL.